The entry below gives a single TCR beta chain sequence along with its context. Its specificity is unknown. These data originate in a study of T cell clusters in autoimmune cytopenias. Study-wide results and limits: TRB repertoire shifts in secondary cytopenia and chronic lymphocytic leukemia mostly reflected lymphoma, not autoimmunity. A dominant lymphoma-associated repertoire apparently masked the cluster-lack signature in secondary cytopenia versus chronic lymphocytic leukemia. The T cell clusters came from computational analysis alone and lack functional validation.

Each sample's input was roughly 230 ng genomic DNA, 40,000 or so genome equivalents. TRB rearrangements were amplified by touch-down multiplex PCR with mixed TRB-A/B primers. With the multiplex PCR reads reprocessed, TCRdb shows one record per CDR3 protein and no DNA. In total, the table holds about 15,000 distinct CDR3 sequences. These data also formed part of another study, on T cell repertoires in aging, cancer and after chemotherapy. That study adds: Healthy donor repertoires were recorded over several months to years and showed clear clonal overlap.

This TCR derives from a human donor in good health. Material: peripheral blood.

CDR3 region: CASSPGTEETQYF. The chain uses TRBV5-4 and TRBJ2-5. Per germline, CDR1 SGHNT and CDR2 YYREEE (reference sequence). The CDR3 extends over 13 amino acids.